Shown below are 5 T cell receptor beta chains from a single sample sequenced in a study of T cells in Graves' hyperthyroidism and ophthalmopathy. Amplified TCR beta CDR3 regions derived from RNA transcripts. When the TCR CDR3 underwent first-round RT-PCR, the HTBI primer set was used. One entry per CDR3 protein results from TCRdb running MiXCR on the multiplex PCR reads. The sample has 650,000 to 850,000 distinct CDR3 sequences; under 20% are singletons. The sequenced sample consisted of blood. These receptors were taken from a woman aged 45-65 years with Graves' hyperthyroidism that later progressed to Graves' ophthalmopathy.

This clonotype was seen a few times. CDR3 protein: CASSSAGQPQETQYF. The CDR3, as DNA: TGTGCCAGCAGCTCAGCGGGACAGCCTCAAGAGACCCAGTACTTC. The chain carries TRBV7-6 and TRBJ2-5; D is tentatively TRBD1 or TRBD2 (7 bases each). The germline gives CDR1 SGHVS, CDR2 FNYEAQ. Trimming left V 4 bases short and J 2 bases short, with 14 bases between. The CDR3 is made up of 15 amino acids.

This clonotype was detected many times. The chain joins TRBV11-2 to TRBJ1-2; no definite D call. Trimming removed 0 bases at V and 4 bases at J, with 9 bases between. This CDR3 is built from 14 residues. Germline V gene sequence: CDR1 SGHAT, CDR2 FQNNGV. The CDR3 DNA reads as TGTGCCAGCAGCTTAGATTCCACCGTCTATGGCTACACCTTC. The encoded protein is CASSLDSTVYGYTF.

This CDR3 reads CAIRLSGDEQFF. The CDR3 nucleotides are TGTGCCATCAGGCTTAGCGGGGATGAGCAGTTCTTC. V and J are TRBV10-3 and TRBJ2-1, with 8 positions matching TRBD2. This CDR3 region has 12 residues. CDR1 ENHRY and CDR2 SYGVKD come from the germline V gene. With 6 bases clipped from V and 8 bases from J, the junction kept 3 bases outside the gene matches.

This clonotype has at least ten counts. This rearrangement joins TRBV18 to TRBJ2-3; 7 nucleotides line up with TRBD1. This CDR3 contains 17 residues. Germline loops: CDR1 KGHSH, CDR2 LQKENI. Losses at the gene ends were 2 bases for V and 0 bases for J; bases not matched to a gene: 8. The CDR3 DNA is TGTGCCAGCTCACCATACGAGACAGGGTCTAGCACAGATACGCAGTATTTT. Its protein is CASSPYETGSSTDTQYF. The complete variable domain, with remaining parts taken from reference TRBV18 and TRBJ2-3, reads NAGVMQNPRHLVRRRGQEARLRCSPMKGHSHVYWYRQLPEEGLKFMVYLQKENIIDESGMPKERFSAEFPKEGPSILRIQQVVRGDSAAYFCASSPYETGSSTDTQYFGPGTRLTVL.

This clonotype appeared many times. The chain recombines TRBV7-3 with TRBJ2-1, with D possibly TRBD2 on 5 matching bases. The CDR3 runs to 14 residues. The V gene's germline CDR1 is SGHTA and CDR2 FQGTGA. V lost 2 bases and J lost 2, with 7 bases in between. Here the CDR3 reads CASSLGSPYNEQFF. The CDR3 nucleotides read TGTGCCAGCAGCTTAGGGAGCCCCTACAATGAGCAGTTCTTC.